These 16 T cell receptor beta chains were all obtained from the same sample, sequenced in a study of regulatory T cells in long-lasting Graves disease (dated by TCRdb to about 2021). According to the study, the label for this sample's time point signals: newly diagnosed GD, antithyroid drugs for less than 3 months. For both TCR sequencing and RNA sequencing, RNA was extracted from PBMCs using TRIzol. Library preparation was by multiplex PCR. This sample was sequenced with an Illumina HiSeq 4000. To build TCR beta libraries, CDR3 regions were amplified by Arm-PCR using iRepertoire HTBI primers. TCRdb trimmed the raw reads at Q25, called clones with MiXCR and kept productive beta chains. Every CDR3 protein is listed once, alongside the most common genes and DNA of its rows. This sample gives hundreds of thousands of distinct CDR3 sequences in total; roughly 16% of them show up just once. The top ten clones comprise around a quarter of the sample.

The same data also went into a second study, on T cells in Graves' hyperthyroidism and ophthalmopathy.

Sequencing was performed on peripheral blood mononuclear cells (PBMCs), taken at new diagnosis, from a patient treated with antithyroid drugs. Receptor source: a woman aged 35-65 years with Graves disease. Donor details come from another sample of the same person, matched by shared clones.

The chain combines TRBV6-4 with TRBJ2-7; no clear D gene. The CDR3 spans 13 residues. The germline CDR1 and CDR2 sequences are MRHNA and SNTAGT. The V end lost 5 bases, the J end lost 5 bases, and 13 bases lay between the germline ends. DNA for the CDR3: TGTGCCAGCAGTTATACGATTATCCACGAGCAGTACTTC. This gives the protein CASSYTIIHEQYF.

A remark on this clonotype: This may be a read error: a much more frequent sequence differs by one nucleotide. This sequence joins TRBV24-1 and TRBJ2-3, with D possibly matching TRBD2 (6 bases). Trimming took 5 bases from V and 1 from J, leaving 15 bases between them. Germline CDR1 reads KGHDR; CDR2 reads SFDVKD. The CDR3 runs 16 residues. The CDR3 DNA follows: TGTGCCACCAGTGGGGGACTGGATGGACGCACAGATACGCAGTATTTT. Translating it yields CATSGGLDGRTDTQYF.

There are many counts of this clonotype. This chain uses TRBV28 with TRBJ1-2, with 10 bases matching TRBD1. The CDR3 is 15 amino acids. V lost 6 bases to trimming and J lost 3 bases; unmatched junction nucleotides: 7. Germline CDR1 MDHEN, CDR2 SYDVKM. CDR3 coding DNA: TGTGCCAGCAGGACCTATGGACAGGGGGACTATGGCTACACCTTC. Its translation is CASRTYGQGDYGYTF.

About this clonotype: A much larger clonotype is one base distant, so this may be a read error. The chain combines TRBV2 with TRBJ2-1; D is ambiguous. This CDR3 is built from 13 residues. Germline loops: CDR1 SNHLY, CDR2 FYNNEI. Between the trimmed V and J ends, which lost 6 bases and 10 bases, there was a span of 16 bases. The CDR3 coding sequence is TGTGCCAGCAGCTCCCTGGGTAGGGCGGAGCAGTTCTTC. It is translated as CASSSLGRAEQFF.

Ten or more counts support this clonotype. The rearrangement joins TRBV10-3 to TRBJ2-3; 11 nucleotides match TRBD2. The CDR3 sequence is 13 residues long. V lost 11 bases and J lost 6; bases outside the gene matches: 7. Per germline, CDR1 ENHRY and CDR2 SYGVKD. CDR3 nucleotide sequence: TGTGCCGCCCGGACTAGCGGGTCGGATACGCAGTATTTT. Amino acids: CAARTSGSDTQYF.

This clonotype was found a few times. This chain joins TRBV9 and TRBJ2-7; D not certain. The CDR3 is 14 amino acids. Germline CDR1 is SGDLS and CDR2 is YYNGEE. The V and J ends lost 0 bases and 6 bases respectively, with 13 bases between them. The CDR3 is CASSVEGSPAEQYF. As DNA, the CDR3 is TGTGCCAGCAGCGTAGAAGGATCTCCTGCCGAGCAGTACTTC.

This clonotype occurred many times. This chain links TRBV9 with TRBJ1-1; D not certain. The germline V gene has CDR1 SGDLS and CDR2 YYNGEE. V was shortened by 4 bases and J by 2 bases, with 15 bases between the two germline ends. The CDR3 is 15 residues long. CDR3 DNA: TGTGCCAGCAGCCCCATCGGGCGGTCTAACACTGAAGCTTTCTTT. Protein product: CASSPIGRSNTEAFF.

The J gene is TRBJ2-1, the V gene TRBV6-1; tentative D call: TRBD1 (6 bases). The CDR3 runs to 13 residues. Germline values: CDR1 MNHNS, CDR2 SASEGT. V was trimmed by 6 bases and J by 10 bases, leaving 16 bases between them. For the CDR3, the DNA is TGTGCCAGCAGGGACCCCCTAGGGGGAGAGCAGTTCTTC. It yields the protein CASRDPLGGEQFF.

Turning to this clonotype: Being one base from a much bigger clone, this may be a read error. The V and J genes are TRBV12-3 or TRBV12-4 and TRBJ2-3, with 7 bases identical to TRBD2. The CDR3 loop spans 12 amino acids. After removal of 6 bases from V and 8 bases from J, the junction contained 5 bases not matched to a gene. The CDR3 nucleotides read TGTGCCAGCAGGCGGGGGTCAGGTACGCAGTATTTT. Translation gives CASRRGSGTQYF.

V is TRBV6-1 and J is TRBJ1-4, with 10 positions matching TRBD1. The length of the CDR3 is 16 residues. The trim removed 6 bases at V and 4 bases at J, leaving 8 bases unmatched. The V gene's germline CDR1 is MNHNS and CDR2 SASEGT. CDR3 DNA: TGTGCCAGCAGGCCGTTGACAGGGGGCGATAATGAAAAACTGTTTTTT. As protein: CASRPLTGGDNEKLFF.

Concerning this clonotype itself: This sequence may be a read error, since a much larger clone differs from it by one base. J is TRBJ2-1 and V is TRBV3-1, with 7 bases that match TRBD2. The J call may be faulty, since TRBJ2-3 better matches the DNA end. Germline CDR1 LGHDT, CDR2 YNNKEL (reference sequence). The CDR3 has 15 amino acids. The CDR3 DNA is TGTGCCAGCAGCCACCGGGGGGAGGGCACAGATGCGCAGTATTTT. It encodes CASSHRGEGTDAQYF.

This clonotype appeared a few times. The chain employs TRBV10-2 and TRBJ1-2, with D tentatively TRBD1 (6 bases). Trimming removed 11 bases at V and 3 bases at J, with 16 bases between. The CDR3 has 13 residues. Germline CDR1 and CDR2: WSHSY and SAAADI. As DNA, the CDR3 is TGCGCCGCATCAGAGGGGGAGCACTATGGCTACACCTTC. This translates into CAASEGEHYGYTF.

This clonotype turned up a few times. This chain connects TRBV20-1 to TRBJ2-5, with 7 bases aligning to TRBD2. The CDR3 is 15 amino acids. The V gene's germline CDR1 is DFQATT and CDR2 SNEGSKA (reference sequence). After removal of 2 bases from V and 7 bases from J, the junction contained 13 bases not matched to a gene. The CDR3 DNA sequence: TGCAGTGCTAGACCTCCGGGGGATCCGGGGGGGACCCAGTACTTC. Residues: CSARPPGDPGGTQYF.

This clonotype has at least ten counts. CDR3 sequence (DNA): TGTGCCAGCAGTTACTCTGGCGGGACAGGGTCCTCGCCCCTCCACTTT. This gives the protein CASSYSGGTGSSPLHF. This chain links TRBV6-5 with TRBJ1-6, with TRBD1 identical over 9 bases. Germline values: CDR1 MNHEY, CDR2 SVGAGI. CDR3 length: 16 residues. V lost 0 bases and J lost 13; bases outside the gene matches: 10.

The chain recombines TRBV11-2 with TRBJ2-1; 11 bases map to TRBD1. The CDR3 runs 17 residues. Germline V gives CDR1 SGHAT, CDR2 FQNNGV. Germline trimming cut 5 bases from V and 2 bases from J; bases unmatched to any gene: 8. CDR3 loop: CASSPGQGAVTYNEQFF. The CDR3 DNA sequence: TGTGCCAGCAGCCCCGGACAGGGGGCGGTAACCTACAATGAGCAGTTCTTC.

The chain carries TRBV6-9 and TRBJ2-1; 10 bases agree with TRBD2. The CDR3 totals 16 residues. J was trimmed by 9 bases and V by 4 bases; bases with no gene match: 12. The germline CDR1 and CDR2 sequences are MNHGY and SVAAGI. The CDR3 nucleotides are TGTGCCAGCAGTTCCCCGCTGAGCGGGGGGGCCGTTGAGCAGTTCTTC. It codes for CASSSPLSGGAVEQFF.